The text below deals with one T cell receptor beta chain. Its target is unknown. This entry comes from a study of Ad26.COV2.S vaccination and SARS-CoV-2 variants. Study-level findings and limits: With respect to non-spike TCR breadth, vaccine and placebo recipients were similar.

Profiled with immunoSEQ multiplex PCR; TCRdb holds only in-frame clones, not every one. The sample has around 340,000 clones, around 89% seen once; the top ten hold roughly 5%. Germline values: CDR1 LNHDA, CDR2 SQIVND (reference sequence). The V gene end was trimmed by 3 bases and the J gene end by 0 bases; junction bases not matched to a gene: 4. The CDR3 totals 17 residues. The treatment: around 19 received Ad26.COV2.S at low or high dose, single or two shots; about 5 received placebo; per-sample allocation not given. It was on day 63 after the first vaccine or placebo injection that samples were taken. SARS-CoV-2 spike from the Wuhan strain was encoded by the vaccine, an Ad26 vector.

This clonotype was obtained from a person aged 18-65 years who received the Ad26.COV2.S COVID-19 vaccine or a placebo. The chain couples TRBV19 to TRBJ2-6; 8 nucleotides agree with TRBD2. The sample was peripheral blood, taken in a trial of Ad26.COV2.S vaccine versus placebo. In nucleotides, the CDR3 is TGTGCCAGTAGTATCGGGAGGGGCAGCTCTGGGGCCAACGTCCTGACTTTC. Its protein is CASSIGRGSSGANVLTF.